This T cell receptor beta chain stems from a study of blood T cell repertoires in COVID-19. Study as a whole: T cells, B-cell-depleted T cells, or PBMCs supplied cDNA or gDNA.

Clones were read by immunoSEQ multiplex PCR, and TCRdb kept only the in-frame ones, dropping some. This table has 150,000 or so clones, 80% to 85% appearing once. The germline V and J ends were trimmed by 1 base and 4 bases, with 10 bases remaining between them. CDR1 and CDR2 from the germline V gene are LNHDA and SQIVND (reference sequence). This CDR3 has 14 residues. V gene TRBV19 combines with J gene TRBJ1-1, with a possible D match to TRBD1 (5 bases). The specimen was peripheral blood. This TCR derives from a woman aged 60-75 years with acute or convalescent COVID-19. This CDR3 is CASSIGPGITEAFF. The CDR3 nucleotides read TGTGCCAGTAGTATAGGTCCAGGGATCACTGAAGCTTTCTTT.